Presented here are 30 T cell receptor beta chains from one specimen sequenced in a study of PD-L1 blockade in urothelial cancer. Clones were sequenced by immunoSEQ multiplex PCR, and TCRdb holds only the in-frame ones, with some missing. The data show roughly 50,000 clones, with around 75% seen just once and 4% held by the top ten. The time point here: pretreatment peripheral blood. This specimen was PBMCs, taken around atezolizumab (anti-PD-L1) treatment. These TCRs come from a man aged 70-80 years with urothelial cancer.

There are a few counts of this clone. This sequence joins TRBV29-1 and TRBJ1-1; D is undetermined. V was pared by 6 bases and J by 4 bases, with 9 bases between. Germline CDR1 and CDR2: SQVTM and ANQGSEA. This CDR3 contains 11 residues. CDR3 DNA sequence: TGCAGCGTAACTCACTTCACTGAAGCTTTCTTT. It is translated as CSVTHFTEAFF.

V and J are TRBV11-3 and TRBJ2-5, with 9 bases identical to TRBD1. Germline V gene lookup returns CDR1 SGHNT and CDR2 YENEEA. The CDR3 has 15 residues. The V segment lost 6 bases and the J segment 5 bases; nucleotides outside the gene matches: 10. As DNA, the CDR3 is TGTGCCAGCAGTTCTCGGACAGGGGCAGGGGAGACCCAGTACTTC. Protein: CASSSRTGAGETQYF.

The chain employs TRBV18 and TRBJ2-5; 7 nucleotides align to TRBD2. The CDR3 extends over 15 amino acids. Losses at the gene ends were 3 bases for V and 4 bases for J; bases not matched to a gene: 8. CDR1 is KGHSH and CDR2 is LQKENI in the germline V gene. CDR3 in amino acids: CASSPLAGTTETQYF. Here the CDR3 DNA reads TGTGCCAGCTCACCTCTCGCCGGGACTACAGAGACCCAGTACTTC.

This chain links TRBV9 with TRBJ1-2; perhaps TRBD1 as D (5 bases). Deletions cut 4 bases from V and 5 bases from J, with 18 bases between. This CDR3 comprises 15 residues. Looked up from germline, CDR1 is SGDLS and CDR2 is YYNGEE. The CDR3 spells CASSSGGALEYGYTF. The CDR3, as DNA: TGTGCCAGCAGCTCAGGAGGGGCTCTGGAGTATGGCTACACCTTC.

The chain has TRBV6-5 and TRBJ2-5, with 8 positions matching TRBD1. Germline V gene data show CDR1 as MNHEY and CDR2 as SVGAGI. The trim removed 0 bases at V and 2 bases at J, leaving 5 bases unmatched. The length of the CDR3 is 16 residues. CDR3 nucleotide sequence: TGTGCCAGCAGTTACTCCACAGGGGGTGGGCAAGAGACCCAGTACTTC. It translates to CASSYSTGGGQETQYF.

This clone was observed a single time. V and J are TRBV7-2 and TRBJ2-3; the match to TRBD2 covers 15 bases. The CDR3 totals 16 residues. Germline V lookup: CDR1 SGHTA, CDR2 FQGNSA. V trimming: 5 bases; J trimming: 11 bases; junction bases outside the gene matches: 11. CDR3 coding DNA: TGTGCCAGCAGCCCGAGGACTAGCGGGGGGGGTTTAGGGCAGTATTTT. Translating gives CASSPRTSGGGLGQYF.

This clone was observed a single time. The rearrangement joins TRBV2 to TRBJ2-7; tentatively, D is TRBD1 (6 bases). CDR3 length: 14 amino acids. The V end was cut by 2 bases, the J end by 0 bases, with 8 bases between. The V gene's germline CDR1 is SNHLY and CDR2 FYNNEI. The CDR3 DNA sequence: TGTGCCAGCAGTGAACGGGACAACTCCTACGAGCAGTACTTC. Translation: CASSERDNSYEQYF. Full variable domain (outside the CDR3, taken from reference TRBV2 and TRBJ2-7): EPEVTQTPSHQVTQMGQEVILRCVPISNHLYFYWYRQILGQKVEFLVSFYNNEISEKSEIFDDQFSVERPDGSNFTLKIRSTKLEDSAMYFCASSERDNSYEQYFGPGTRLTVT.

This sequence joins TRBV5-6 and TRBJ1-2; D may be TRBD1 (6 bases). In germline, CDR1 is SGHDT, CDR2 YYEEEE. Trimming removed 4 bases at V and 8 bases at J, with 21 bases between. This CDR3 comprises 15 residues. The CDR3 nucleotides are TGTGCCAGCAGCACCTGGCCACCCGGGGGGCGCGGCTACACCTTC. Protein: CASSTWPPGGRGYTF. The full variable domain, its missing parts supplied by reference TRBV5-6 and TRBJ1-2, is DAGVTQSPTHLIKTRGQQVTLRCSPKSGHDTVSWYQQALGQGPQFIFQYYEEEERQRGNFPDRFSGHQFPNYSSELNVNALLLGDSALYLCASSTWPPGGRGYTFGSGTRLTVV.

This chain joins TRBV28 and TRBJ2-1, with a tentative D call TRBD1 (5 bases). CDR1 and CDR2 from the germline V gene are MDHEN and SYDVKM. The CDR3 runs 16 residues. V lost 2 bases to trimming and J lost 2 bases, with 13 bases between them. CDR3 amino acids: CASSLGAPRAYNEQFF. The DNA of the CDR3 is TGTGCCAGCAGTTTAGGGGCGCCTAGAGCCTACAATGAGCAGTTCTTC.

The V call is TRBV29-1, the J call TRBJ2-5; 9 nucleotides line up with TRBD1. Germline assignment: CDR1 SQVTM and CDR2 ANQGSEA. With V trimmed by 3 bases and J by 7 bases, 9 bases remained unmatched. The CDR3 totals 14 residues. The CDR3 nucleotides read TGCAGCGTTGACCCCGGGACAGGGACCGGGACCCAGTACTTC. Encoded protein: CSVDPGTGTGTQYF.

This clone was counted a few times. This rearrangement joins TRBV6-5 to TRBJ1-1; weak D call: TRBD1 (5 bases). V lost 2 bases, J lost 5 bases, and 9 bases lay in between. The CDR3 totals 13 residues. CDR1 and CDR2 (germline): MNHEY, SVGAGI. The CDR3 region is CASSYPEGTEAFF. The CDR3 DNA is TGTGCCAGCAGTTACCCGGAGGGGACTGAAGCTTTCTTT.

The chain couples TRBV5-1 to TRBJ2-7; maybe TRBD1 (5 bases). The CDR3 contains 15 residues. The germline V gene has CDR1 SGHRS and CDR2 YFSETQ. V dropped 3 bases and J dropped 3 bases, with 16 bases sitting between them. This CDR3 reads CASSSDSGHIYEQYF. The CDR3 DNA reads TGCGCCAGCAGCTCAGACTCCGGACATATCTACGAGCAGTACTTC.

As for this clone: Relative to the germline gene, one junction end is altered; a read error may explain this. This sequence joins TRBV7-7 and TRBJ2-1; tentative D call: TRBD2 (6 bases). The CDR3 runs to 14 residues. Germline V gives CDR1 SSHAT, CDR2 FNYEAQ (reference sequence). The CDR3 is CASSYTGTDSEQFF. The CDR3 DNA reads as TGTGCTAGCAGCTACACCGGGACTGACAGTGAGCAGTTCTTC. Combining the CDR3 with reference TRBV7-7 and TRBJ2-1 gives the whole variable domain GAGVSQSPRYKVTKRGQDVTLRCDPISSHATLYWYQQALGQGPEFLTYFNYEAQPDKSGLPSDRFSAERPEGSISTLTIQRTEQRDSAMYRCASSYTGTDSEQFFGPGTRLTVL.

The V and J genes are TRBV10-3 and TRBJ2-3, with 10 bases that match TRBD1. The CDR3 sequence is 15 residues long. In germline, CDR1 is ENHRY, CDR2 SYGVKD. The V and J ends lost 2 bases and 1 base, in that order; junction bases with no gene match: 0. The CDR3 DNA is TGTGCCATCAGTGAGGGGACAGGGGGCACAGATACGCAGTATTTT. This sequence encodes CAISEGTGGTDTQYF.

This sequence joins TRBV11-3 and TRBJ2-7; D unresolved. Looked up from germline, CDR1 is SGHNT and CDR2 is YENEEA. Trimming removed 2 bases from V and 0 bases from J, with 8 bases in between. CDR3 size: 14 residues. The CDR3: CASSLTAASYEQYF. In DNA, the CDR3 is TGTGCCAGCAGCTTAACAGCCGCCTCCTACGAGCAGTACTTC.

The chain has TRBV29-1 and TRBJ2-7; no clear D. Germline V gives CDR1 SQVTM, CDR2 ANQGSEA. This CDR3 comprises 12 residues. Trimming removed 7 bases from V and 2 bases from J, with 12 bases in between. The CDR3 DNA reads as TGCAGCGCAACTTCCATCACCTACGAGCAGTACTTC. Encoded protein: CSATSITYEQYF.

This chain connects TRBV7-2 to TRBJ1-5; D uncertain. Trimming took 1 base from V and 0 from J, leaving 7 bases between them. The CDR3 runs to 15 residues. Germline V gene lookup returns CDR1 SGHTA and CDR2 FQGNSA. This CDR3 is CASSLGGLSNQPQHF. In nucleotides, the CDR3 is TGTGCCAGCAGCTTAGGAGGCCTTAGCAATCAGCCCCAGCATTTT.

This chain links TRBV10-3 with TRBJ1-4; 9 bases are shared with TRBD1. The CDR3 runs 16 residues. Trimming at V came to 4 bases and at J to 0 bases, leaving 3 bases not matched to a gene. Germline CDR1 is ENHRY and CDR2 is SYGVKD. This CDR3 reads CAISGDRVSTNEKLFF. The CDR3 DNA follows: TGTGCCATCAGTGGGGACAGGGTTTCAACTAATGAAAAACTGTTTTTT.

This clone was detected only a few times. V is TRBV18 and J is TRBJ1-5; 9 nucleotides line up with TRBD1. Per germline, CDR1 KGHSH and CDR2 LQKENI. This CDR3 contains 12 residues. J lost 9 bases, V lost 4 bases, and 1 base had no gene match. DNA of the CDR3: TGTGCCAGCTCACAGGGACAGGGGCCCCAGCATTTT. Translated, it gives CASSQGQGPQHF.

The chain employs TRBV7-2 and TRBJ1-5, with a possible D match to TRBD1 (6 bases). Trimming took off 3 bases at V and 0 bases at J, with 9 bases between the two ends. The CDR3 runs 15 residues. Per the germline V gene, CDR1 is SGHTA and CDR2 is FQGNSA. CDR3 loop: CASSLTQGSNQPQHF. The CDR3, as DNA: TGTGCCAGCAGCTTGACACAGGGTAGCAATCAGCCCCAGCATTTT. Combining the CDR3 with reference TRBV7-2 and TRBJ1-5 gives the whole variable domain GAGVSQSPSNKVTEKGKDVELRCDPISGHTALYWYRQSLGQGLEFLIYFQGNSAPDKSGLPSDRFSAERTGGSVSTLTIQRTQQEDSAVYLCASSLTQGSNQPQHFGDGTRLSIL.

The chain carries TRBV20-1 and TRBJ2-3; D unresolved. This CDR3 has 10 residues. Germline loops: CDR1 DFQATT, CDR2 SNEGSKA (reference sequence). V lost 3 bases to trimming and J lost 6 bases, with 4 bases between them. The CDR3 DNA sequence: TGCAGTGCTAGCGGGGATACGCAGTATTTT. It translates to CSASGDTQYF.

The chain carries TRBV4-1 and TRBJ2-7; 7 nucleotides align to TRBD1. Germline V gene data show CDR1 as MGHRA and CDR2 as YSYEKL. This CDR3 region has 14 residues. With 3 bases clipped from V and 3 bases from J, the junction kept 5 bases outside the gene matches. The CDR3 here is CASSQGQSGYEQYF. CDR3 nucleotide sequence: TGCGCCAGCAGCCAGGGACAGTCCGGCTACGAGCAGTACTTC.

This clone was found a few times. The chain has TRBV6-6 and TRBJ2-7, with 7 positions matching TRBD2. V lost 8 bases, J lost 4 bases, and 5 bases stayed unmatched. Per the germline V gene, CDR1 is MNHNY and CDR2 is SVGAGI (reference sequence). The CDR3 totals 12 residues. The CDR3 sequence is CASRAGEYEQYF. CDR3 sequence (DNA): TGTGCCAGCCGGGCGGGGGAGTACGAGCAGTACTTC.

The chain joins TRBV5-5 to TRBJ2-7, with 7 bases fitting TRBD2. This CDR3 is built from 15 residues. With 4 bases clipped from V and 6 bases from J, the junction kept 13 bases outside the gene matches. In germline, CDR1 is SGHKS, CDR2 YYEKEE (reference sequence). The DNA for the CDR3 is TGTGCCAGCAGCCTCCGGGGAGGGTCGGGTTCCGAGCAGTACTTC. Protein product: CASSLRGGSGSEQYF.

The CDR3: CASSPSREGMSQHF. CDR3 coding DNA: TGTGCCAGCAGCCCATCACGGGAGGGAATGTCCCAGCATTTT. V is TRBV7-2 and J is TRBJ1-5; D not certain. This CDR3 comprises 14 residues. Germline V CDR1 and CDR2: SGHTA, FQGNSA. Deletions cut 5 bases from V and 11 bases from J, with 19 bases between.

The chain combines TRBV5-1 with TRBJ1-6; 11 nucleotides line up with TRBD1. In germline, CDR1 is SGHRS, CDR2 YFSETQ. The CDR3 is 17 amino acids. Trimming took 4 bases from V and 6 from J; bases not matched to a gene: 9. The CDR3 here is CASSRTGQGGSNSPLHF. The CDR3 DNA sequence: TGCGCCAGCAGCAGAACGGGACAGGGGGGGTCTAATTCACCCCTCCACTTT.

The chain is built from TRBV19 and TRBJ1-5; D may be TRBD1 (6 bases). Germline CDR1 and CDR2: LNHDA and SQIVND (reference sequence). The CDR3 runs 14 residues. V lost 6 bases and J 6 bases, leaving 15 bases between the germline ends. The CDR3 nucleotides read TGTGCCAGTAGCGCGACAGGACGGGGTCAGCCCCAGCATTTT. It yields the protein CASSATGRGQPQHF. Using reference TRBV19 and TRBJ1-5 for the parts outside the CDR3, the full variable domain is DGGITQSPKYLFRKEGQNVTLSCEQNLNHDAMYWYRQDPGQGLRLIYYSQIVNDFQKGDIAEGYSVSREKKESFPLTVTSAQKNPTAFYLCASSATGRGQPQHFGDGTRLSIL.

This chain joins TRBV28 and TRBJ1-2; D ambiguous. V dropped 3 bases and J dropped 2 bases, with 13 bases sitting between them. CDR1 and CDR2 (germline): MDHEN, SYDVKM. This CDR3 has 15 residues. CDR3 amino acids: CASSLRRRWNYGYTF. The CDR3 DNA sequence: TGTGCCAGCAGTTTGAGGCGGCGCTGGAACTATGGCTACACCTTC.

The CDR3: CASSGPLVINEQFF. The DNA for the CDR3 is TGTGCCAGTAGTGGCCCACTAGTCATAAATGAGCAGTTCTTC. The genes are TRBV19 and TRBJ2-1; tentatively, D is TRBD2 (5 bases). CDR1 and CDR2 from the germline V gene are LNHDA and SQIVND (reference sequence). Trimming removed 5 bases at V and 7 bases at J, with 15 bases between. This CDR3 is built from 14 residues.

This clone was seen just once. The chain has TRBV30 and TRBJ2-1, with D hard to call. CDR1 is GTSNPN and CDR2 is SVGIG in the germline V gene (reference sequence). V lost 2 bases to trimming and J lost 9 bases, with 11 bases between them. CDR3 size: 12 residues. The CDR3 loop is CAWSRRMVEQFF. The CDR3 DNA is TGTGCCTGGAGTCGCAGGATGGTTGAGCAGTTCTTC.